The T cell receptor beta chain described here comes from a study of T cells in narcolepsy. Across the study: Enrolled donors included narcolepsy type 1 or type 2 patients and healthy controls. Whole-study results and caveats: Autoreactive clonotypes reportedly recurred in blood of same and different patients, not controls.

Data came from immunoSEQ multiplex PCR; TCRdb stores just in-frame clones and leaves some out. The data hold 25,000 to 35,000 clones, with roughly four fifths observed a single time. Notes on this clone: As yet, its antigen is unknown.

The CDR3 runs to 16 residues. The V segment lost 0 bases and the J segment 3 bases; nucleotides outside the gene matches: 4. Germline assignment: CDR1 LGHNA and CDR2 YNFKEQ. The sequenced sample consisted of CD45RA- memory CD4+ T cells from PBMCs. The chain links TRBV4-2 to TRBJ2-1; 8 nucleotides line up with TRBD1. The sequence came from a human donor with narcolepsy. DNA of the CDR3: TGTGCCAGCAGCCAAGAGAACAGGGGGGTCTACAATGAGCAGTTCTTC. Amino acid sequence: CASSQENRGVYNEQFF.